These 12 T cell receptor beta chains originate from one sample sequenced in a study of T cells in Graves' hyperthyroidism and ophthalmopathy. RNA transcripts provided the source from which TCR beta CDR3 regions were amplified. First-round RT-PCR with HTBI primers amplified the TCR CDR3 region. One entry per CDR3 protein results from TCRdb running MiXCR on the multiplex PCR reads. This sample carries 700,000 or so distinct CDR3 sequences, about 17% of them seen once, and the ten largest clones take about 8.4%. Sequenced input: blood. These TCRs come from a man aged 18 to 30 with Graves' hyperthyroidism.

This clonotype has only a few counts. The V call is TRBV28, the J call TRBJ2-1; TRBD2 matches at 10 bases. This CDR3 contains 15 residues. V gave up 3 bases and J gave up 9 bases; unmatched junction bases: 8. Germline V CDR1 and CDR2: MDHEN, SYDVKM. The CDR3: CASSFRLAGESEQFF. CDR3 bases: TGTGCCAGCAGTTTCAGGCTAGCGGGAGAGAGTGAGCAGTTCTTC.

This clonotype has at least ten counts. This chain uses TRBV12-3 or TRBV12-4 with TRBJ1-1; D might be TRBD1 (6 bases). This CDR3 spans 14 amino acids. V was pared by 5 bases and J by 7 bases, with 17 bases between. The CDR3, as DNA: TGTGCCAGCAGTGTCGAGGGGGGCCGTAATGAAGCTTTCTTT. Its translation is CASSVEGGRNEAFF.

This clonotype has a handful of counts. The chain carries TRBV20-1 and TRBJ2-3, with D perhaps matching TRBD2 (5 bases). Germline loops: CDR1 DFQATT, CDR2 SNEGSKA (reference sequence). V was cut by 2 bases and J by 5 bases, with 17 bases left in between. The CDR3 length is 15 residues. CDR3 region: CSARTTTRAQDTQYF. The CDR3 region has the DNA TGCAGTGCTAGAACGACTACCCGGGCCCAAGATACGCAGTATTTT.

Remarks on this clonotype: Since the CDR3 does not end with the conserved phenylalanine or tryptophan, this likely comes from a read error. The rearrangement joins TRBV5-1 to TRBJ2-1; D is perhaps TRBD1 or TRBD2 (5 bases each). The CDR3 extends over 15 amino acids. The V gene lost 4 bases and the J gene lost 3 bases, with 14 bases spanning the gap. Germline values: CDR1 SGHRS, CDR2 YFSETQ. The chain's CDR3 is CASSEGPENYNEQFS. The CDR3 coding sequence is TGCGCCAGCAGCGAGGGACCGGAAAACTACAATGAGCAGTTCTCC.

The chain employs TRBV5-6 and TRBJ2-2; TRBD2 aligns across 7 bases. With V trimmed by 0 bases and J by 4 bases, 9 bases remained unmatched. The CDR3 covers 17 residues. Looked up from germline, CDR1 is SGHDT and CDR2 is YYEEEE. CDR3: CASSLEGREASTGELFF. The DNA of the CDR3 is TGTGCCAGCAGCTTGGAGGGGAGGGAGGCGAGCACCGGGGAGCTGTTTTTT.

This clonotype was picked up a small number of times. This could be a read error, since a much larger clone is one nucleotide away. The conserved phenylalanine or tryptophan normally closing the CDR3 is absent here, so this likely arose from a read error. This rearrangement joins TRBV11-2 to TRBJ1-1; D is undetermined. Trimming left V 3 bases short and J 11 bases short, with 16 bases between. Germline CDR1 reads SGHAT; CDR2 reads FQNNGV. The CDR3 runs to 13 residues. In DNA form, the CDR3 reads TGTGCCAGCAGCTTCCGGACCCTGGTGGAGGCTTTCATT. Translated: CASSFRTLVEAFI.

The V and J genes are TRBV28 and TRBJ1-6; D might be TRBD1 (5 bases). Trimming shortened V by 10 bases and J by 9 bases, and 16 bases separated the two germline ends. Germline V lookup: CDR1 MDHEN, CDR2 SYDVKM. There are 13 residues in the CDR3. CDR3 sequence reads: CATLAGLGSPLHF. CDR3 DNA sequence: TGTGCCACCCTGGCGGGGCTCGGTTCACCCCTCCACTTT.

The chain uses TRBV28 and TRBJ2-6; D is possibly TRBD1 (5 bases). The germline gives CDR1 MDHEN, CDR2 SYDVKM. The CDR3 spans 18 residues. Trimming took off 7 bases at V and 1 base at J, with 20 bases between the two ends. CDR3 amino acids: CASTPSAGKRSGANVLTF. As DNA, the CDR3 is TGTGCCAGCACCCCTAGTGCAGGGAAACGGTCTGGGGCCAACGTCCTGACTTTC.

The chain carries TRBV30 and TRBJ2-3, with D possibly being TRBD1 (6 bases). CDR1 is GTSNPN, CDR2 SVGIG, per germline (reference sequence). The CDR3 is 13 residues long. Trimming removed 3 bases from V and 5 bases from J, with 12 bases in between. The CDR3 bases are TGTGCCTGGAGCGGGGACACTAGAGATACGCAGTATTTT. Its protein is CAWSGDTRDTQYF.

There are a few counts of this clonotype. V is TRBV29-1 and J is TRBJ1-6; D not resolved. From germline, CDR1 is SQVTM and CDR2 ANQGSEA. The V gene lost 4 bases and the J gene lost 9 bases, with 13 bases spanning the gap. The length of the CDR3 is 13 residues. The chain's CDR3 is CSVAAGLGSPLHF. CDR3 nucleotides: TGCAGCGTTGCAGCCGGGTTAGGTTCACCCCTCCACTTT.

This clonotype was seen ten or more times. The genes are TRBV3-1 and TRBJ2-7; D is undetermined. The CDR3 is 15 residues long. Germline CDR1 is LGHDT and CDR2 is YNNKEL (reference sequence). Trimming took off 1 base at V and 0 bases at J, with 10 bases between the two ends. Here the CDR3 reads CASSQGFGSSYEQYF. The CDR3 DNA reads as TGTGCCAGCAGCCAAGGGTTCGGCAGCTCCTACGAGCAGTACTTC.

The chain has TRBV25-1 and TRBJ1-2; 9 bases line up with TRBD1. Germline V CDR1 and CDR2: MGHDK, SYGVNS. The trim removed 8 bases at V and 4 bases at J, leaving 5 bases unmatched. The CDR3 is 13 residues long. The CDR3 nucleotides read TGTGCCAGCCAAACAGGGGGCGCCTATGGCTACACCTTC. As protein: CASQTGGAYGYTF.